This TCR beta chain stems from a study of blood T cells in healthy people across ages. General observations from the study: There was a strong correlation between TCR beta diversity and naive T cell percentage.

Primers used in a second PCR of roughly 7 to 12 cycles were a sample-barcoded 5' primer and a J-beta primer mix. TCRdb reprocessed the 5' RACE reads via MiXCR and lists one record per CDR3 protein. This table holds roughly 800,000 distinct CDR3 sequences, 58% found once. In regard to this clonotype: Its antigen is unknown. Germline is not matched at one junction end, which may reflect a read error.

The study recruited healthy Caucasian donors from Russia who were aged about 6 to 90. The CDR3 is 15 residues long. Germline V gene lookup returns CDR1 SGHKS and CDR2 YYEKEE (reference sequence). This clonotype was sampled from a man under 40 in good health. This sequence joins TRBV5-5 and TRBJ1-2; D might be TRBD1 (5 bases). Sequenced material: blood. The CDR3 region has the DNA TGTGCCAGCAGCTTGGGACAGATCGCTAACTATGGCTGCACCTTC. It codes for CASSLGQIANYGCTF.